The clone carrying this TCR beta chain appeared many times. Its antigen is not known. Looked up from germline, CDR1 is MNHNS and CDR2 is SASEGT. Trimming took off 7 bases at V and 6 bases at J, with 21 bases between the two ends. CDR3 length: 15 residues. TCRdb itself ran the multiplex PCR reads through MiXCR, one entry per CDR3 protein. The repertoire includes roughly 70,000 distinct CDR3 sequences, roughly two fifths of them detected once, and around 8% sits in the top ten. The sample belongs to a study of breast tumors, draining lymph nodes, adjacent tissues. Study findings and constraints: Tumor T cell lymph node origin was a supported hypothesis, not proven. Findings are consistent with lymph node origin and intratumoral expansion of most tumor T cells.

This clonotype originated in a female donor with breast cancer. Some clones in this sample may be carry-over from other donors' samples. The sequenced sample consisted of breast tumor tissue. The chain uses TRBV6-1 and TRBJ1-2, with D perhaps TRBD1 (5 bases). In nucleotides, the CDR3 is TGTGCCAGCATTCCCCGGGAGGGGAGAGACCATGGCTACACCTTC. Protein sequence: CASIPREGRDHGYTF.